A selection of T cell receptor beta chains follows, all from one sample in a study of blood T cell repertoires in COVID-19. Some clones are missing from TCRdb's copy, which holds only in-frame ones; the method was immunoSEQ multiplex PCR. This table has about 71,000 clones, over 80% appearing once. Sequencing input: peripheral blood. Every receptor here comes from a woman aged 80 or older with acute or convalescent COVID-19. Both conserved end residues are part of each CDR3. D genes are given only for firm matches. Expanded clones are given a class, and other clones once, few, many or no size at all.

size: NA; J: TRBJ1-1; V: TRBV10-3; D: TRBD1; CDR3: CAISDRSTGLAEAFF; DNA: TGTGCCATCAGTGATAGGTCGACAGGGTTGGCCGAAGCTTTCTTT
size: NA; J: TRBJ1-2; V: TRBV28; D: TRBD1; CDR3: CASSLSGQALYGYTF; DNA: TGTGCCAGCAGTTTAAGCGGACAGGCCCTCTATGGCTACACCTTC
size: NA; J: TRBJ1-2; V: TRBV11-2; D: NA; CDR3: CASSLFPGRAPYGYTF; DNA: TGTGCCAGCAGCTTATTTCCCGGCAGGGCCCCATATGGCTACACCTTC
size: few; J: TRBJ2-2; V: TRBV27; D: TRBD2; CDR3: CASSLIAGTGVGELFF; DNA: TGTGCCAGCAGTTTAATAGCGGGAACGGGCGTTGGGGAGCTGTTTTTT
size: few; J: TRBJ1-1; V: TRBV27; D: TRBD1; CDR3: CASSPGGARNTEAFF; DNA: TGTGCCAGCAGCCCAGGGGGCGCGAGGAACACTGAAGCTTTCTTT
size: NA; J: TRBJ2-5; V: TRBV12-3/TRBV12-4; D: NA; CDR3: CASSFLSEETQYF; DNA: TGTGCCAGCAGTTTTTTATCTGAAGAGACCCAGTACTTC
size: NA; J: TRBJ1-2; V: TRBV11-2; D: NA; CDR3: CASTTAGSYGYTF; DNA: TGTGCCAGCACCACCGCAGGCAGCTATGGCTACACCTTC
size: NA; J: TRBJ2-7; V: TRBV28; D: NA; CDR3: CASHRLNSYEQYF; DNA: TGTGCCAGCCACAGGCTAAACTCCTACGAGCAGTACTTC
size: NA; J: TRBJ2-7; V: TRBV18; D: TRBD1; CDR3: CASSPDRVSYEQYF; DNA: TGTGCCAGCTCTCCGGACAGGGTCTCCTACGAGCAGTACTTC
size: NA; J: TRBJ1-2; V: TRBV5-6; D: NA; CDR3: CASSFPGSYGYTF; DNA: TGTGCCAGCAGCTTCCCCGGGTCCTATGGCTACACCTTC
size: NA; J: TRBJ2-2; V: TRBV5-4; D: TRBD1; CDR3: CASSLRQGGTGELFF; DNA: TGTGCCAGCAGCTTGAGACAGGGTGGGACCGGGGAGCTGTTTTTT
size: NA; J: TRBJ1-2; V: TRBV19; D: TRBD1; CDR3: CASRKTGGADGYTF; DNA: TGTGCCAGTAGAAAAACAGGGGGCGCGGATGGCTACACCTTC
size: NA; J: TRBJ2-7; V: TRBV7-6; D: TRBD1; CDR3: CASSFGQGRGEQYF; DNA: TGTGCCAGCAGCTTCGGACAGGGCCGGGGGGAGCAGTACTTC
size: NA; J: TRBJ2-2; V: TRBV7-9; D: NA; CDR3: CASSQSLGGELFF; DNA: TGTGCCAGCAGCCAATCCCTAGGCGGGGAGCTGTTTTTT
size: NA; J: TRBJ1-6; V: TRBV28; D: TRBD1; CDR3: CASSSRTGRSSYNSPLHF; DNA: TGTGCCAGCAGTTCGCGGACAGGCCGGAGCTCCTATAATTCACCCCTCCACTTT
size: NA; J: TRBJ1-2; V: TRBV28; D: NA; CDR3: CASSLYGQGKGYTF; DNA: TGTGCCAGCAGTTTATACGGGCAGGGGAAGGGCTACACCTTC
size: NA; J: TRBJ2-4; V: TRBV28; D: NA; CDR3: CASSVFDIQYF; DNA: TGTGCCAGCAGTGTTTTCGACATTCAGTACTTC
size: NA; J: TRBJ1-2; V: TRBV28; D: TRBD1; CDR3: CASSRDRGLGYTF; DNA: TGTGCCAGCAGCCGTGACAGGGGGCTAGGCTACACCTTC
size: NA; J: TRBJ2-3; V: TRBV5-1; D: NA; CDR3: CASSRLTGGGPDTQYF; DNA: TGCGCCAGCAGCCGCTTAACAGGGGGAGGGCCAGATACGCAGTATTTT
size: NA; J: TRBJ2-7; V: TRBV4-2; D: NA; CDR3: CASSQAQGMSYEQYF; DNA: TGTGCCAGCAGCCAAGCCCAGGGTATGTCCTACGAGCAGTACTTC
size: NA; J: TRBJ1-4; V: TRBV12-3/TRBV12-4; D: NA; CDR3: CASSLGRTQLFF; DNA: TGTGCCAGCAGTTTAGGGAGAACCCAACTGTTTTTT
size: NA; J: TRBJ2-1; V: TRBV2; D: NA; CDR3: CASSEALSGLQVKQFF; DNA: TGTGCCAGCAGTGAAGCGCTTAGCGGTCTGCAAGTTAAGCAGTTCTTC
size: NA; J: TRBJ1-2; V: TRBV28; D: NA; CDR3: CASSLSGGIYGYTF; DNA: TGTGCCAGCAGTTTATCTGGCGGAATCTATGGCTACACCTTC
size: NA; J: TRBJ2-5; V: TRBV6-6; D: NA; CDR3: CASRRGIETQYF; DNA: TGTGCCAGCAGGAGAGGGATTGAGACCCAGTACTTC
size: NA; J: TRBJ2-5; V: TRBV7-7; D: NA; CDR3: CASSSEFVSSQYF; DNA: TGTGCCAGCAGCTCAGAATTTGTGTCCTCCCAGTACTTC
size: NA; J: TRBJ1-2; V: TRBV7-5; D: NA; CDR3: CVRSADPGDGGNGYTF; DNA: TGTGTCAGAAGCGCCGACCCGGGAGACGGGGGAAACGGCTACACCTTC